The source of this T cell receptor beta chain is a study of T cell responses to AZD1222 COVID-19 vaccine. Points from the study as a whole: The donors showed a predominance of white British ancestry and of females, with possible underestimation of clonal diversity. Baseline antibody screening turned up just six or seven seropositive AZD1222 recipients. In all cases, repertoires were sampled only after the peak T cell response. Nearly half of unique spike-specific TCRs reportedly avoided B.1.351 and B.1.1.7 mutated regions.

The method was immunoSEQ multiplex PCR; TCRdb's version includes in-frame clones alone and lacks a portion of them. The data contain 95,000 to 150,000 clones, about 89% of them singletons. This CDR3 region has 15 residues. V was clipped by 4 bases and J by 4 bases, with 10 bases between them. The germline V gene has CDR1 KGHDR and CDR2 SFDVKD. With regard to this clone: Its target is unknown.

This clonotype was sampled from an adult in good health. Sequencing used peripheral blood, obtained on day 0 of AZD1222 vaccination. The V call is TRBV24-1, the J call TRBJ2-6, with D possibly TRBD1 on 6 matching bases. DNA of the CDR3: TGTGCCACCAGTGAAACAGGGTCGGGGGCCAACGTCCTGACTTTC. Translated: CATSETGSGANVLTF.